A single sample gave rise to the 15 T cell receptor beta chains below, sequenced in a study of blood T cell repertoires in COVID-19. The table came from immunoSEQ multiplex PCR; TCRdb's copy has only in-frame clones and leaves some out. The data hold some 400,000 clones, with roughly four fifths observed a single time. Sequencing was carried out using peripheral blood. The receptor source for this set is a human donor with acute or convalescent COVID-19. The donor label of this sample is uncertain.

The rearrangement joins TRBV6-1 to TRBJ2-7; 9 bases align to TRBD2. Looked up from germline, CDR1 is MNHNS and CDR2 is SASEGT. The CDR3 covers 15 residues. Losses at the gene ends were 2 bases for V and 3 bases for J; bases not matched to a gene: 5. In nucleotides, the CDR3 is TGTGCCAGCAGTGAATGGGGGACTAGCATCTACGAGCAGTACTTC. This codes for CASSEWGTSIYEQYF.

The chain couples TRBV7-9 to TRBJ2-3; tentatively, D is TRBD2 (5 bases). With 2 bases removed from V and 1 base from J, the gap between germline ends came to 13 bases. There are 16 residues in the CDR3. Germline CDR1 SEHNR, CDR2 FQNEAQ (reference sequence). This chain's CDR3 is CASSLLLSGGTDTQYF. In nucleotides, the CDR3 is TGTGCCAGCAGCTTATTATTAAGCGGAGGCACAGATACGCAGTATTTT.

The chain combines TRBV30 with TRBJ2-5; 10 bases match TRBD2. Unmatched junction bases numbered 3, after V lost 0 bases and J lost 5 bases. CDR1 and CDR2 from the germline V gene are GTSNPN and SVGIG (reference sequence). This CDR3 contains 14 residues. The CDR3 DNA is TGTGCCTGGAGTGTAGCGGGGGGGCTGGAGACCCAGTACTTC. It encodes CAWSVAGGLETQYF. Full variable domain (outside the CDR3, taken from reference TRBV30 and TRBJ2-5): SQTIHQWPATLVQPVGSPLSLECTVEGTSNPNLYWYRQAAGRGLQLLFYSVGIGQISSEVPQNLSASRPQDRQFILSSKKLLLSDSGFYLCAWSVAGGLETQYFGPGTRLLVL.

The J gene is TRBJ1-1, the V gene TRBV7-9; D is undetermined. There are 15 residues in the CDR3. Germline V gene data show CDR1 as SEHNR and CDR2 as FQNEAQ (reference sequence). The ends were cut back, 8 bases at V and 7 bases at J, with 23 bases in the middle. The CDR3 region is CASVWLDVVSSEAFF. CDR3 DNA: TGTGCCAGCGTTTGGTTAGACGTAGTCTCTAGTGAAGCTTTCTTT.

The genes are TRBV5-1 and TRBJ2-5; D is unresolved. This CDR3 is built from 14 residues. With 0 bases removed from V and 5 bases from J, the gap between germline ends came to 11 bases. Germline CDR1 and CDR2: SGHRS and YFSETQ. CDR3: CASSLDAERETQYF. The CDR3 DNA sequence: TGCGCCAGCAGCTTGGATGCTGAACGGGAGACCCAGTACTTC.

This chain uses TRBV30 with TRBJ2-3; D is perhaps TRBD1 (6 bases). The V and J ends lost 1 base and 3 bases respectively, with 11 bases between them. This CDR3 has 14 amino acids. Germline V gene lookup returns CDR1 GTSNPN and CDR2 SVGIG (reference sequence). The CDR3 sequence: CAWSEGVRTDTQYF. The CDR3 bases are TGTGCCTGGAGTGAGGGGGTTAGGACAGATACGCAGTATTTT.

J is TRBJ2-1 and V is TRBV19, with 10 positions matching TRBD2. Germline trimming cut 3 bases from V and 7 bases from J; bases unmatched to any gene: 3. Germline V gene sequence: CDR1 LNHDA, CDR2 SQIVND (reference sequence). This CDR3 contains 14 residues. The CDR3 region has the DNA TGTGCCAGTAGTATTTCTAGCGGGAGTAATGAGCAGTTCTTC. Its translation: CASSISSGSNEQFF.

This clone has a handful of counts. This chain joins TRBV5-6 and TRBJ2-7, with D perhaps matching TRBD1 (5 bases). The germline gives CDR1 SGHDT, CDR2 YYEEEE. V was cut by 2 bases and J by 3 bases, with 12 bases left in between. This CDR3 spans 14 amino acids. In DNA form, the CDR3 reads TGTGCCAGCAGCTTTACAGGAATTAACTACGAGCAGTACTTC. Translating gives CASSFTGINYEQYF.

The chain links TRBV29-1 to TRBJ2-2, with 7 bases lining up with TRBD1. Unmatched junction bases numbered 8, after V lost 6 bases and J lost 4 bases. The CDR3 is 14 residues long. Looked up from germline, CDR1 is SQVTM and CDR2 is ANQGSEA. CDR3 coding DNA: TGCAGCGTAAGACAGGGCCCGGGCACCGGGGAGCTGTTTTTT. Protein product: CSVRQGPGTGELFF.

The chain couples TRBV5-5 to TRBJ1-6; perhaps TRBD1 as D (6 bases). Trimming removed 8 bases at V and 6 bases at J, with 18 bases between. Germline values: CDR1 SGHKS, CDR2 YYEKEE (reference sequence). The CDR3 covers 15 residues. CDR3 coding DNA: TGTGCCAGTCAACAGGGTTCATCATCTAATTCACCCCTCCACTTT. Translated, it gives CASQQGSSSNSPLHF.

The rearrangement links TRBV5-6 to TRBJ2-7; tentatively, D is TRBD1 (6 bases). CDR3 length equals 15 residues. Germline V lookup: CDR1 SGHDT, CDR2 YYEEEE. V lost 1 base and J 2 bases, leaving 13 bases between the germline ends. CDR3 in amino acids: CASSLRGHITYEQYF. The CDR3 coding sequence is TGTGCCAGCAGCTTGAGGGGACATATTACCTACGAGCAGTACTTC.

The V and J genes are TRBV5-6 and TRBJ1-1; 9 bases match TRBD1. Germline-derived CDR1 and CDR2 are SGHDT and YYEEEE. The V gene end was trimmed by 2 bases and the J gene end by 3 bases; junction bases not matched to a gene: 2. CDR3 length equals 14 residues. The CDR3 DNA follows: TGTGCCAGCAGCTTAACAGGGGGCTACACTGAAGCTTTCTTT. Translating it yields CASSLTGGYTEAFF.

The chain has TRBV7-2 and TRBJ2-1; the match to TRBD2 covers 7 bases. This CDR3 region has 16 residues. CDR1 is SGHTA and CDR2 is FQGNSA in the germline V gene. With V trimmed by 5 bases and J by 0 bases, 7 bases remained unmatched. The CDR3 DNA is TGTGCCAGCAGCCGGTCCGGGGGGAACTCCTACAATGAGCAGTTCTTC. Protein: CASSRSGGNSYNEQFF.

The chain links TRBV5-1 to TRBJ2-2, with TRBD2 matching 10 bases. Germline V lookup: CDR1 SGHRS, CDR2 YFSETQ. The junction had 5 bases not matched to a gene; V was cut back by 3 bases and J by 3 bases. The CDR3 sequence is 16 residues long. In DNA form, the CDR3 reads TGCGCCAGCAGCTACGGGACTAGCGAGTACACCGGGGAGCTGTTTTTT. Residues: CASSYGTSEYTGELFF.

The rearrangement uses TRBV7-9 and TRBJ2-5; 7 bases are shared with TRBD2. Germline CDR1 SEHNR, CDR2 FQNEAQ (reference sequence). CDR3 length: 15 amino acids. The J segment lost 4 bases and the V segment lost 1 base, leaving 6 bases of the junction unmatched. For the CDR3, the DNA is TGTGCCAGCAGCTTAGTGTCTAGCGGTGGAGAGACCCAGTACTTC. Translated, it gives CASSLVSSGGETQYF.